This T cell receptor (beta chain) derives from a study of T cells after yellow fever vaccination (dated by TCRdb to 2018 to 2020). At the level of the whole study: The SMART-Seq v4 Ultra Low Input RNA kit was used to prepare libraries from fractions with low cell numbers. To follow T-cell clones before and after both primary and booster YFV17D yellow fever vaccination, bulk TCR alpha and beta repertoires underwent longitudinal sequencing. Blood was drawn at multiple timepoints before and after primary and secondary immunization, with bulk PBMC replicates and cell subsets isolated. Two healthy male donors made up the cohort, one aged 18 to 29 years and the other aged 30 to 40 years.

The listed sequencing device is Illumina NovaSeq 6000. TCR cDNA was synthesized by 5'RACE template switching, which introduced a universal primer site and unique molecular identifiers. cDNA synthesis was primed from both the TCR alpha and TCR beta constant segments. Libraries were amplified in two PCR steps, with sample barcodes and sequencing adapters added in the second step. Sequencing of libraries was performed on Illumina HiSeq 2500 (2x100 bp) or NovaSeq (2x150 bp). The authors processed their data as follows. MIGEC handled demultiplexing of reads and collapsing into UMI consensus sequences, while MiXCR performed V(D)J alignment. Clonotypes responding to the vaccine were identified with edgeR on replicate PBMC samples, with the criteria of FDR below 0.01 and a log2 fold change above 5 up to day 15. CD4 or CD8 identity was assigned to each bulk clonotype according to whether the clonotype was present at higher abundance in the sequenced CD4 repertoire or the sequenced CD8 repertoire. The raw public data were reprocessed by TCRdb itself: fastp quality trimming at Q25, MiXCR clonotype calling, in-frame beta chains only. Rows with a matching CDR3 protein are joined into one entry that keeps the most common DNA and genes. Here the V and J calls rest on TCRdb's processing, not on the authors' analysis. The sample table holds about 220,000 distinct CDR3 sequences, of which about 3% were seen once. Approximately 3% of the sample is in the top ten clones.

Here is what the overall study found, with its caveats: The study included only a couple of donors, which limits how far the findings can be generalized. Computational filtering was required because FACS-sorted repertoires could contain abundant contaminating clonotypes from the bulk population. The secondary T-cell response was weaker than the primary response but faster, peaking on day 5 instead of day 15. A small share of clonotypes occurred in both CD4 and CD8 compartments, likely arising from convergent recombination. Most clones expanded after primary vaccination were re-detected after the booster (almost 98% of CD4 and about nine tenths of CD8), suggesting broad memory maintenance.

The treatment or condition tag for this specimen amounts to: live attenuated yellow fever vaccine strain. PBMCs were isolated from peripheral blood using a standard Ficoll-Paque protocol. CD4 and CD8 T-cell fractions were isolated with Dynabeads CD4 and CD8 positive selection kits. RNA was extracted with TriZol from bulk PBMCs, CD4 and CD8 fractions, and dextramer-positive and dextramer-negative fractions. V lost 7 bases and J lost 2 bases; the stretch between them is 7 bases long. Including the terminal cysteine and phenylalanine, the CDR3 comprises 11 residues. Kept here is only the CDR3 DNA, which spans 33 bases and is read in frame from base 1. CDR1 is given as SQVTM and CDR2 as ANQGSEA, both from the germline V gene. This clonotype was found many times. The target of this receptor is not known. Qualities for individual bases were not recorded, and no much larger clone is one base off.

The chain is made from TRBV29-1 and TRBJ2-3, with the D gene not confidently named. The sequencing used CD4+ T cells sorted from PBMCs, collected 10 days after the yellow fever booster vaccination. The TCR originated in a man aged 18 to 30 who received the YFV17D yellow fever vaccine. The DNA reads TGCAGCGCCTCGGACACAGATACGCAGTATTTT. This is translated as CSASDTDTQYF.